One and the same sample provided the 24 T cell receptor beta chains below, sequenced in a study of monozygotic twins with inflammatory bowel disease. TCRdb processed the 5' RACE reads again and assigns one entry to each CDR3 protein, with no DNA. The repertoire table contains 310,000 or so distinct CDR3 sequences. The sample comprised blood. These TCRs come from a human donor with ulcerative colitis or Crohn's disease, or a healthy co-twin of an affected twin (not recorded which).

The chain joins TRBV30 to TRBJ2-7. Germline loops: CDR1 GTSNPN, CDR2 SVGIG (reference sequence). This CDR3 comprises 11 residues. CDR3 residues: CAGGTQSGQYF.

This chain uses TRBV7-2 with TRBJ2-6. The CDR3 extends over 15 amino acids. In germline, CDR1 is SGHTA, CDR2 FQGNSA. The CDR3 is CASSYRASGANVLTF.

J is TRBJ2-7 and V is TRBV5-1; TCRdb indicates TRBD2, and absent DNA this call remains unverified. CDR3 length: 16 residues. The V gene's germline CDR1 is SGHRS and CDR2 YFSETQ. The CDR3 region is CASSPPTLAGVDEQYF.

The rearrangement links TRBV5-1 to TRBJ1-2. The germline V gene encodes CDR1 SGHRS and CDR2 YFSETQ. The CDR3 has 15 amino acids. The CDR3 region is CASSLSGSMNYGYTF.

The rearrangement links TRBV18 to TRBJ2-7. The length of the CDR3 is 13 residues. CDR1 and CDR2 (germline): KGHSH, LQKENI. The CDR3 is CASSPTRNYEQYF.

V gene TRBV20-1 combines with J gene TRBJ1-1. CDR1 DFQATT and CDR2 SNEGSKA come from the germline V gene (reference sequence). The CDR3 covers 15 residues. CDR3 protein: CSARLGGGGSTEAFF.

The chain couples TRBV6-5 to TRBJ2-7; TCRdb picks TRBD2, but there is no DNA to check that call. The CDR3 contains 15 residues. Germline CDR1 and CDR2: MNHEY and SVGAGI. The CDR3 sequence: CASSYSSGGAYEQYF.

This chain uses TRBV7-2 with TRBJ1-3; the D call from TCRdb, TRBD1, cannot be confirmed without DNA. Germline V gives CDR1 SGHTA, CDR2 FQGNSA. The CDR3 sequence is 14 residues long. The CDR3 protein is CASSPTRAGNTIYF.

The chain combines TRBV4-1 with TRBJ2-2; there is no DNA to check the TCRdb D call of TRBD2. The CDR3 runs to 14 residues. CDR1 MGHRA and CDR2 YSYEKL come from the germline V gene. The CDR3 here is CASSRELADGELFF.

J is TRBJ2-7 and V is TRBV30; TCRdb reports TRBD2, a call that lacks DNA to check it against. Germline assignment: CDR1 GTSNPN and CDR2 SVGIG (reference sequence). The CDR3 runs to 14 residues. The CDR3 sequence is CAWSDPPSSYEQYF.

The rearrangement joins TRBV11-3 to TRBJ2-1; absent DNA, TCRdb's TRBD2 call cannot be checked. The length of the CDR3 is 16 residues. Germline CDR1 SGHNT, CDR2 YENEEA. CDR3 residues: CASSLSGLAPYNEQFF.

J is TRBJ2-7 and V is TRBV7-9. This CDR3 contains 11 residues. Germline lookup yields CDR1 SEHNR and CDR2 FQNEAQ (reference sequence). CDR3 sequence reads: CASSLSREQYF.

The chain is built from TRBV5-1 and TRBJ2-3; TCRdb designates TRBD1, a call that cannot be tested without DNA. The length of the CDR3 is 14 residues. Germline CDR1 and CDR2: SGHRS and YFSETQ. The CDR3 region is CASSATGGANTQYF.

This chain links TRBV7-2 with TRBJ2-5; TCRdb proposes TRBD1, but this gene call is untestable without DNA. The CDR3 sequence is 15 residues long. The germline V gene has CDR1 SGHTA and CDR2 FQGNSA. CDR3 sequence reads: CASSGPGQGQETQYF.

The V and J genes are TRBV29-1 and TRBJ2-2; the TCRdb call, TRBD1, lacks DNA for checking. CDR1 and CDR2 from the germline V gene are SQVTM and ANQGSEA. CDR3 length equals 15 residues. This CDR3 is CSVDGQGVNTGELFF.

The chain carries TRBV12-5 and TRBJ2-2; TCRdb designates TRBD1, a call that cannot be tested without DNA. Germline CDR1 is LGHNT and CDR2 is FRNRAP. This CDR3 contains 17 residues. The CDR3 here is CASGLVPGVAGTGELFF.

V gene TRBV5-1 combines with J gene TRBJ1-1. The germline gives CDR1 SGHRS, CDR2 YFSETQ. CDR3 size: 13 residues. CDR3 region: CASSLGVDTEAFF.

This chain uses TRBV6-1 with TRBJ2-2; the TCRdb call, TRBD1, lacks DNA for checking. The CDR3 is 17 amino acids. CDR1 and CDR2 from the germline V gene are MNHNS and SASEGT. The CDR3 is CASSPQGTGFISGELFF.

The V and J genes are TRBV11-2 and TRBJ1-1. Germline V gene sequence: CDR1 SGHAT, CDR2 FQNNGV. This CDR3 is 13 amino acids long. The CDR3 sequence: CASSSIPDTEAFF.

The chain recombines TRBV28 with TRBJ1-2; TCRdb gives TRBD1 as the D gene, but with no DNA this cannot be confirmed. This CDR3 is 17 amino acids long. The germline V gene has CDR1 MDHEN and CDR2 SYDVKM. CDR3 region: CASSFSQTWDRKGLLGF.

This CDR3 is CSARDPIRLPNEQFF. This sequence joins TRBV20-1 and TRBJ2-1. The CDR3 is made up of 15 amino acids. Germline values: CDR1 DFQATT, CDR2 SNEGSKA (reference sequence).

This rearrangement joins TRBV2 to TRBJ2-7; TCRdb names TRBD1, which stays unverified in the absence of DNA. The CDR3 loop spans 15 amino acids. Germline V gene sequence: CDR1 SNHLY, CDR2 FYNNEI. The CDR3 loop is CASDGTKPTSYEQYF.

The chain links TRBV3-1 to TRBJ1-2. This CDR3 spans 13 amino acids. Germline CDR1 LGHDT, CDR2 YNNKEL (reference sequence). CDR3 sequence reads: CASSPDSHYGYTF.

The chain recombines TRBV9 with TRBJ2-5; as DNA is missing, the TRBD2 call by TCRdb cannot be tested. This CDR3 is built from 16 residues. CDR1 is SGDLS and CDR2 is YYNGEE in the germline V gene. CDR3: CASSVMGLAGQETQYF.